This T cell receptor beta chain was captured by sequencing in a study of control samples from healthy donors and cancer patients. Sequenced by immunoSEQ multiplex PCR; TCRdb stores in-frame clones only, minus some. The data show fewer than 200,000 clones, with 85% to 90% seen just once and approximately 4.9% held by the top ten. Germline CDR1 reads SGHAT; CDR2 reads FQDESV (reference sequence). The CDR3 sequence is 13 residues long. Deletions cut 5 bases from V and 2 bases from J, with 7 bases between. The material sequenced was blood. This receptor was taken from a woman in her twenties or thirties in good health. The J gene is TRBJ1-5, the V gene TRBV11-1; D is perhaps TRBD1 (5 bases). The CDR3 nucleotides read TGTGCCAGCAGCACAGGAGGCAATCAGCCCCAGCATTTT. It translates to CASSTGGNQPQHF. Complete variable domain (other parts from reference TRBV11-1 and TRBJ1-5): EAEVAQSPRYKITEKSQAVAFWCDPISGHATLYWYRQILGQGPELLVQFQDESVVDDSQLPKDRFSAERLKGVDSTLKIQPAELGDSAMYLCASSTGGNQPQHFGDGTRLSIL.